Listed here are 31 T cell receptor beta chains from one sample, sequenced in a study of T cells in Graves' hyperthyroidism and ophthalmopathy. RNA transcripts gave rise to amplified TCR beta CDR3 regions. Initially, a first-round RT-PCR of the TCR CDR3 employed the HTBI primer set. TCRdb itself ran the multiplex PCR reads through MiXCR, one entry per CDR3 protein. The sample yields about 550,000 distinct CDR3 sequences, about 20% seen once. Sequenced sample: blood. The receptors stem from a man younger than 35 with Graves' hyperthyroidism.

The V and J genes are TRBV7-3 and TRBJ2-5; the match to TRBD2 covers 10 bases. The V gene's germline CDR1 is SGHTA and CDR2 FQGTGA. The CDR3 has 18 amino acids. V was clipped by 0 bases and J by 9 bases; unmatched bases: 16. CDR3 sequence reads: CASSLTGLANLREKAQYF. CDR3 sequence (DNA): TGTGCCAGCAGCTTAACGGGACTAGCGAACCTACGTGAGAAGGCCCAGTACTTC.

This clonotype came up many times. The J gene is TRBJ2-2, the V gene TRBV10-3; 7 bases are a match to TRBD1. The germline V gene encodes CDR1 ENHRY and CDR2 SYGVKD. This CDR3 region has 13 residues. The V segment lost 8 bases and the J segment 5 bases; nucleotides outside the gene matches: 5. The CDR3 sequence is CAIADRETGELFF. As DNA, the CDR3 is TGTGCCATCGCCGACAGGGAAACCGGGGAGCTGTTTTTT.

In the case of this clonotype: With a much larger clone just one base away, this may be a read error. The chain couples TRBV11-2 to TRBJ1-1, with D uncertain. Germline loops: CDR1 SGHAT, CDR2 FQNNGV. This CDR3 region has 16 residues. The CDR3 is CACSLKPTGSGTEAFF. The CDR3 bases are TGTGCCTGCAGCTTAAAACCGACGGGGAGTGGGACTGAAGCTTTCTTT.

This clonotype was counted a single time. This rearrangement joins TRBV20-1 to TRBJ1-1, with a weak D call TRBD1 (6 bases). The germline CDR1 and CDR2 sequences are DFQATT and SNEGSKA (reference sequence). The CDR3 spans 14 residues. Trimming cost V 5 bases and J 0 bases, with 13 bases left between them. CDR3: CSAQPGHMNTEAFF. For the CDR3, the DNA is TGCAGTGCTCAACCGGGACACATGAACACTGAAGCTTTCTTT.

The chain combines TRBV24-1 with TRBJ2-5; D is possibly TRBD1 (6 bases). CDR3 length: 16 residues. The V and J ends lost 2 bases and 2 bases respectively, with 14 bases between them. Germline values: CDR1 KGHDR, CDR2 SFDVKD. CDR3 protein: CATSDWGPGKQETQYF. In nucleotides, the CDR3 is TGTGCCACCAGTGATTGGGGGCCGGGGAAGCAAGAGACCCAGTACTTC.

At least ten counts were recorded for this clonotype. The CDR3 nucleotides are TGTGCCAGCAGCCTCCCTGGCGGCAGGAACACTGAAGCTTTCTTT. Protein: CASSLPGGRNTEAFF. The rearrangement uses TRBV4-2 and TRBJ1-1; no clear D. From germline, CDR1 is LGHNA and CDR2 YNFKEQ. The V end was cut by 4 bases, the J end by 1 base, with 13 bases between. The CDR3 is 15 amino acids.

In its sample, this clonotype was seen many times. The J gene is TRBJ2-2, the V gene TRBV6-1; D unclear. This CDR3 comprises 14 residues. CDR1 is MNHNS, CDR2 SASEGT, per germline. With 7 bases removed from V and 5 bases from J, the gap between germline ends came to 14 bases. CDR3 coding DNA: TGTGCCAGCAACGCCTTTACTGATACCGGGGAGCTGTTTTTT. Amino acids: CASNAFTDTGELFF.

This clonotype has just a few counts. This may stem from a read error, because a much larger clone lies one nucleotide away. The chain has TRBV28 and TRBJ1-1, with D unresolved. V was pared by 6 bases and J by 5 bases, with 7 bases between. The germline gives CDR1 MDHEN, CDR2 SYDVKM. This CDR3 region has 11 residues. The CDR3 here is CASRMGTEAFF. In DNA, the CDR3 is TGTGCCAGCAGAATGGGGACTGAAGCTTTCTTT.

The chain has TRBV28 and TRBJ1-1; no clear D. The CDR3 totals 14 residues. CDR1 and CDR2 (germline): MDHEN, SYDVKM. Deletions cut 6 bases from V and 6 bases from J, with 17 bases between. CDR3 sequence reads: CASRPPAEVAEAFF. CDR3 bases: TGTGCCAGCAGACCCCCGGCGGAGGTTGCTGAAGCTTTCTTT.

This clonotype showed up many times. The chain has TRBV11-2 and TRBJ2-7; possible D gene TRBD1, 6 bases. Germline V gene sequence: CDR1 SGHAT, CDR2 FQNNGV. CDR3 length equals 15 residues. V was trimmed by 5 bases and J by 1 base, leaving 15 bases between them. DNA for the CDR3: TGTGCCAGCAGCCCGATTGACAGGCGTTCCTACGAGCAGTACTTC. This sequence encodes CASSPIDRRSYEQYF. Full variable domain (outside the CDR3, taken from reference TRBV11-2 and TRBJ2-7): EAGVAQSPRYKIIEKRQSVAFWCNPISGHATLYWYQQILGQGPKLLIQFQNNGVVDDSQLPKDRFSAERLKGVDSTLKIQPAKLEDSAVYLCASSPIDRRSYEQYFGPGTRLTVT.

This clonotype was found a few times. For the CDR3, the DNA is TGTGCCAGCGCGATCGCTAACACTGAAGCTTTCTTT. Translation gives CASAIANTEAFF. The J gene is TRBJ1-1, the V gene TRBV6-5; no firm D call. The CDR3 is 12 residues long. Germline values: CDR1 MNHEY, CDR2 SVGAGI. The V and J ends lost 8 bases and 2 bases respectively, with 9 bases between them.

At least ten counts were recorded for this clonotype. The gene calls are TRBV27 and TRBJ1-1; 7 bases align to TRBD1. Losses at the gene ends were 5 bases for V and 5 bases for J; bases not matched to a gene: 11. The CDR3 extends over 15 amino acids. Germline-derived CDR1 and CDR2 are MNHEY and SMNVEV (reference sequence). This CDR3 is CASSLTPTGFTEAFF. CDR3 nucleotide sequence: TGTGCCAGCAGTCTAACACCGACAGGGTTTACTGAAGCTTTCTTT.

V gene TRBV19 combines with J gene TRBJ1-1; maybe TRBD1 (6 bases). V was trimmed by 9 bases and J by 5 bases, leaving 16 bases between them. The CDR3 loop spans 13 amino acids. Germline V gives CDR1 LNHDA, CDR2 SQIVND (reference sequence). The CDR3 reads CASNWGARTEAFF. CDR3 coding DNA: TGTGCCAGCAATTGGGGGGCGAGGACTGAAGCTTTCTTT.

This clonotype was seen at least ten times. The chain carries TRBV7-9 and TRBJ1-1, with TRBD1 as a possible D gene (6 bases). The CDR3 covers 17 residues. CDR1 is SEHNR and CDR2 is FQNEAQ in the germline V gene (reference sequence). Trimming shortened V by 4 bases and J by 4 bases, and 22 bases separated the two germline ends. The CDR3: CASSSFPDGLQGTEAFF. In DNA, the CDR3 is TGTGCCAGCAGCTCATTTCCGGACGGATTACAGGGCACTGAAGCTTTCTTT.

This clonotype was seen a few times. Since no conserved phenylalanine or tryptophan closes the CDR3, a read error is the likely cause. The CDR3 sequence: CASSSTSRDTQYC. In DNA, the CDR3 is TGTGCCAGCAGCTCAACCTCGAGGGATACGCAGTATTGT. The chain combines TRBV11-3 with TRBJ2-3, with D unresolved. The CDR3 covers 13 residues. V shed 4 bases and J shed 6 bases, with 11 bases lying between them. CDR1 is SGHNT, CDR2 YENEEA, per germline.

The chain employs TRBV6-2 or TRBV6-3 and TRBJ2-2, with 10 bases that match TRBD2. The V gene end was trimmed by 5 bases and the J gene end by 6 bases; junction bases not matched to a gene: 6. The CDR3 covers 15 residues. Looked up from germline, CDR1 is MNHEY and CDR2 is SVGEGT. The CDR3 coding sequence is TGTGCCAGCAGTCGGACTAGCGGAACACCCGGGGAGCTGTTTTTT. Protein product: CASSRTSGTPGELFF.

This clonotype has ten or more counts. Given a much more abundant clone one base away, this may be a read error. The rearrangement uses TRBV7-2 and TRBJ2-7, with D unresolved. CDR1 is SGHTA and CDR2 is FQGNSA in the germline V gene. Trimming shortened V by 4 bases and J by 6 bases, and 10 bases separated the two germline ends. The CDR3 contains 12 residues. CDR3 amino acids: CASSSPTCEQYF. CDR3 coding DNA: TGTGCCAGCAGCTCGCCTACCTGCGAGCAGTACTTC.

This clonotype was counted many times. The chain couples TRBV19 to TRBJ1-3; D remains unclear. The ends were cut back, 3 bases at V and 0 bases at J, with 9 bases in the middle. The CDR3 consists of 15 residues. Germline-derived CDR1 and CDR2 are LNHDA and SQIVND (reference sequence). The CDR3 loop reads CASSISGSSGNTIYF. CDR3 sequence (DNA): TGTGCCAGTAGTATCAGTGGTAGCTCTGGAAACACCATATATTTT.

This clonotype was detected many times. This chain joins TRBV20-1 and TRBJ1-3, with 8 positions matching TRBD1. The CDR3 runs to 13 residues. J lost 10 bases, V lost 3 bases, and 8 bases had no gene match. Germline lookup yields CDR1 DFQATT and CDR2 SNEGSKA (reference sequence). The CDR3 region has the DNA TGCAGTGCTAGGGACAGGGAAAAGTGGACCATATATTTT. It is translated as CSARDREKWTIYF.

This clonotype was seen repeatedly, ten times or more. The chain carries TRBV27 and TRBJ2-2, with 12 bases aligning to TRBD2. The V segment lost 5 bases and the J segment 7 bases; nucleotides outside the gene matches: 8. Germline CDR1 reads MNHEY; CDR2 reads SMNVEV (reference sequence). The CDR3 totals 16 residues. The CDR3 is CASSIPSGGAGGELFF. The CDR3 coding sequence is TGTGCCAGCAGTATTCCTAGCGGGGGGGCCGGCGGGGAGCTGTTTTTT.

The chain is built from TRBV6-1 and TRBJ1-1; D is perhaps TRBD1 (5 bases). Germline V gene sequence: CDR1 MNHNS, CDR2 SASEGT. This CDR3 is 15 amino acids long. The ends were cut back, 6 bases at V and 4 bases at J, with 18 bases in the middle. The CDR3 DNA reads as TGTGCCAGCAGACCCGGCGGGGCCTTGAGCACTGAAGCTTTCTTT. It specifies CASRPGGALSTEAFF.

The chain joins TRBV9 to TRBJ2-3, with 7 bases lining up with TRBD2. J gave up 0 bases and V 1 base, and 2 bases lay outside the gene matches. The germline V gene encodes CDR1 SGDLS and CDR2 YYNGEE. This CDR3 comprises 15 residues. The DNA of the CDR3 is TGTGCCAGCAGCGTAAGCGGGACTAGCACAGATACGCAGTATTTT. Translating gives CASSVSGTSTDTQYF.

The table lists this clonotype with many counts. The rearrangement links TRBV6-1 to TRBJ2-7, with D possibly matching TRBD1 (5 bases). Looked up from germline, CDR1 is MNHNS and CDR2 is SASEGT. The CDR3 is made up of 13 amino acids. Trimming took 1 base from V and 7 from J, leaving 11 bases between them. In DNA, the CDR3 is TGTGCCAGCAGTGAAGGGACATTGAGGGAGCAGTACTTC. Protein product: CASSEGTLREQYF.

The V and J genes are TRBV30 and TRBJ1-1, with D uncertain. V was trimmed by 0 bases and J by 6 bases, leaving 11 bases between them. Germline CDR1 reads GTSNPN; CDR2 reads SVGIG (reference sequence). This CDR3 has 13 residues. The DNA of the CDR3 is TGTGCCTGGAGTGTGTTCCGTCGGTCTGAAGCTTTCTTT. This encodes CAWSVFRRSEAFF.

Comments on this clonotype: It may be a read error: a sequence one base away is much more abundant. This rearrangement joins TRBV28 to TRBJ1-6, with a tentative D call TRBD1 (6 bases). This CDR3 contains 14 residues. From germline, CDR1 is MDHEN and CDR2 SYDVKM. CDR3 sequence: CTSRLTGSNSPLHF. CDR3 DNA: TGTACCAGCAGGCTCACAGGGAGTAATTCACCCCTCCACTTT.

As to this clonotype: A read error may account for a junction end that differs from germline. The rearrangement joins TRBV15 to TRBJ2-3; D assignment may be TRBD1 or TRBD2 (6 bases each). The CDR3 contains 17 residues. Germline V gene lookup returns CDR1 LNHNV and CDR2 YYDKDF (reference sequence). In DNA form, the CDR3 reads TGTGCCACCAGCAGAGATCCATGGGGGGCTACAACATATACGCATTATTTT. It yields the protein CATSRDPWGATTYTHYF.

This clonotype has at least ten counts. The genes are TRBV25-1 and TRBJ1-1, with a weak D call TRBD1 (5 bases). The CDR3 runs 14 residues. V was clipped by 4 bases and J by 1 base, with 10 bases between them. Germline CDR1 and CDR2: MGHDK and SYGVNS. The CDR3 region is CASSGLGGNTEAFF. CDR3 in DNA: TGTGCCAGCAGTGGCCTCGGGGGGAACACTGAAGCTTTCTTT.

The chain is built from TRBV12-3 or TRBV12-4 and TRBJ2-7, with D perhaps matching TRBD1 (7 bases). The ends were cut back, 3 bases at V and 1 base at J, with 10 bases in the middle. This CDR3 is 14 amino acids long. This chain's CDR3 is CASSLAGQSYEQYF. The DNA of the CDR3 is TGTGCCAGCAGTTTGGCGGGACAGTCCTACGAGCAGTACTTC.

This clonotype has at least ten counts. The chain's CDR3 is CASSRTGVAYEQYF. CDR3 in DNA: TGTGCCAGCAGCCGGACAGGGGTCGCCTACGAGCAGTACTTC. The chain uses TRBV12-3 or TRBV12-4 and TRBJ2-7, with 9 nucleotides matching TRBD1. V was clipped by 6 bases and J by 2 bases; unmatched bases: 5. The CDR3 sequence is 14 residues long.

This sequence joins TRBV6-1 and TRBJ1-1, with D possibly matching TRBD1 (6 bases). The CDR3 runs to 14 residues. The V end was cut by 3 bases, the J end by 5 bases, with 13 bases between. Germline-derived CDR1 and CDR2 are MNHNS and SASEGT. The CDR3, as DNA: TGTGCCAGCAGTGAGGGGGGGCTGAGGACTGAAGCTTTCTTT. This sequence encodes CASSEGGLRTEAFF.

There are many counts of this clonotype. The chain uses TRBV4-1 and TRBJ1-2; weak D call: TRBD1 (5 bases). The germline V gene encodes CDR1 MGHRA and CDR2 YSYEKL. V lost 9 bases and J lost 4, with 21 bases in between. The CDR3 is 15 residues long. CDR3 sequence reads: CASQFFTREAYGYTF. Written as DNA, the CDR3 is TGCGCCAGTCAATTTTTTACCAGGGAGGCCTATGGCTACACCTTC.